A single T cell receptor beta chain is shown here with its context. Its antigen is unidentified. The CDR3 totals 15 residues. Germline CDR1 LNHDA, CDR2 SQIVND (reference sequence). The ends were cut back, 4 bases at V and 5 bases at J, with 15 bases in the middle. The data derive from a study of cytomegalovirus exposure and HLA in healthy donors. The PCR had 60 Vbeta and 13 Jbeta primers. Assay used: immunoSEQ multiplex PCR; TCRdb lists only in-frame clones, some missing. Among 130,000 to 150,000 clones listed, roughly 78% were seen once. Study-level findings and limits: In vitro experiments confirmed that three CMV-associated chains were specific for CMV antigens. Only CMV serostatus was available as immune exposure information. Later analysis placed DRB1 highest and HLA-C lowest in TCR association rates, which differed by HLA locus.

What was sequenced was PBMCs. This sequence was found in a man aged 35 to 55 in good health and CMV-seropositive. The chain carries TRBV19 and TRBJ1-5, with D possibly being TRBD1 (6 bases). CDR3 amino acids: CASSSVRTVDQPQHF. In nucleotides, the CDR3 is TGTGCCAGTAGTAGCGTCAGGACAGTGGATCAGCCCCAGCATTTT.